This TCR beta chain was recovered during a study of blood T cell repertoires in COVID-19. Germline CDR1 reads PRHDT; CDR2 reads FYEKMQ (reference sequence). This CDR3 comprises 16 residues. V lost 5 bases to trimming and J lost 4 bases; unmatched junction nucleotides: 10. The study drew participants aged roughly 18 to 95 years from about two dozen US areas. In the 2 weeks before study entry, exposed participants met a COVID-19 case, which was PCR-confirmed or clinician-diagnosed. The repertoire was sequenced with immunoSEQ multiplex PCR; TCRdb's copy has only in-frame clones and lacks some. The sample consists of roughly 140,000 clones, around 84% of them appearing once.

Source material: PBMCs or T cells enriched from blood (not recorded which). This receptor was identified in a woman between 45 and 60 years old who had been exposed to COVID-19. The chain joins TRBV13 to TRBJ2-5, with TRBD2 identical over 10 bases. CDR3 loop: CASSSTLAGVRETQYF. Written as DNA, the CDR3 is TGTGCCAGCAGCAGTACCCTAGCGGGGGTGAGAGAGACCCAGTACTTC.